Listed below are T cell receptor beta chains from one sample, sequenced in a study of identical twins. One entry per CDR3 protein results from TCRdb running MiXCR on the 5' RACE reads. This table holds around 370,000 distinct CDR3 sequences, 8.5% to 10% found once. Material for sequencing was naive T cells sorted from blood. Source of these receptors: a woman between 50 and 59 years old in good health. Both conserved end residues are part of each CDR3. Fields, in order: clone size, J gene, V gene, D gene, CDR3 length, CDR3 DNA, CDR3 protein. A D gene is named only where the DNA matches it firmly. Rows give clone size only sometimes, using once, few, many, or a class for an expanded clone.

NA | TRBJ1-1 | TRBV6-5 | NA | 13 | TGTGCCAGCCAGTTAGTTCGTGGGACTGAAGCTTTCTTT | CASQLVRGTEAFF
many | TRBJ2-7 | TRBV18 | TRBD1 | 14 | TGTGCCAGCTCACCACAGGGACAGGGGAACGAGCAGTACTTC | CASSPQGQGNEQYF
once | TRBJ2-1 | TRBV5-1 | TRBD2 | 15 | TGCGCCAGCAGCCTCGGGACTAGCGAGACAAATGAGCAGTTCTTC | CASSLGTSETNEQFF
NA | TRBJ2-7 | TRBV12-3/TRBV12-4 | TRBD2 | 12 | TGTGCCAGCAGGGGGACTAGCGGGAGTCCGGACTTC | CASRGTSGSPDF
NA | TRBJ1-1 | TRBV5-5 | NA | 15 | TGTGCCAGCAGCTTTTTTTTAGACTCGAACACTGACGCTTTCTTT | CASSFFLDSNTDAFF
NA | TRBJ2-7 | TRBV29-1 | NA | 14 | TGCAGCGTCGAGGGGCTAGGCTCAACCTACGAGCAGTACTTC | CSVEGLGSTYEQYF
few | TRBJ2-1 | TRBV12-3/TRBV12-4 | TRBD2 | 16 | TGTGCCAGCACCCCCACCGGGACTAGCGGGAGCGCTGAGCAGTTCTTC | CASTPTGTSGSAEQFF
NA | TRBJ1-5 | TRBV27 | NA | 16 | TGTGCCAGCAGTTTAGTGGGGGGCGCGGGCAATCAGCCCCAGCATTTT | CASSLVGGAGNQPQHF
many | TRBJ2-2 | TRBV12-3/TRBV12-4 | NA | 15 | TGTGCCAGCAGTTTCGTGCGGCAGATCACCGGGGAGCTGTTTTTT | CASSFVRQITGELFF
few | TRBJ2-2 | TRBV2 | NA | 15 | TGTGCCAGCAGCCTGACAGGACTTAACACCGGGGAGCTGTTTTTT | CASSLTGLNTGELFF
few | TRBJ2-6 | TRBV11-2 | TRBD2 | 19 | TGTGCCAGCAGCTTACTAGGGACTAGCGGGAGGTATGGGGCCAACGTCCTGACTTTC | CASSLLGTSGRYGANVLTF
many | TRBJ2-7 | TRBV10-3 | TRBD2 | 15 | TGTGCCATCAGCGAACCGGGACTAGCGTCCGACGAGCAGTACTTC | CAISEPGLASDEQYF
few | TRBJ2-5 | TRBV20-1 | NA | 13 | TGCAGTGCTAGAGGGGGGGAAGGCGAGACCCAGTACTTC | CSARGGEGETQYF
NA | TRBJ2-1 | TRBV3-1 | NA | 14 | TGTGCCAGCAGTCGGCTCCGTTTTTGGAATGAGCAGTTCTTC | CASSRLRFWNEQFF
many | TRBJ2-7 | TRBV12-5 | NA | 13 | TGTGCTAGTGGTCCTCCCCCTATGGGCGAGCAGTACTTC | CASGPPPMGEQYF
few | TRBJ1-5 | TRBV20-1 | TRBD1 | 15 | TGCAGTGCTAGGGAACAGGGGTATAGCAATCAGCCCCAGCATTTT | CSAREQGYSNQPQHF
few | TRBJ2-1 | TRBV19 | NA | 14 | TGTGCCAGTAGTACCGGACAGTTTGGAAATGAGCAGTTCTTC | CASSTGQFGNEQFF